The clone carrying this T cell receptor (beta chain) was observed a few times. Its cognate antigen is unknown. The CDR3 covers 15 residues. Between the trimmed V and J ends, which lost 1 base and 2 bases, there was a span of 9 bases. CDR1 and CDR2 from the germline V gene are DFQATT and SNEGSKA (reference sequence). Unique molecular identifiers were used to barcode this TCRbeta library. TCRdb called the PCR reads again in MiXCR, with one record for every CDR3 protein. Here the sample spans more than 100,000 distinct CDR3 sequences, roughly 23% being singletons. This specimen belongs to a study of T-cell reconstitution after alpha-beta-depleted transplantation in children. Study results and limitations: At around two months after transplant, the alpha-beta T cells were reportedly derived from several hundred expanded clones that came from non-depleted graft cells. Newly made T cells mostly supplied T-cell counts and diversity one year after transplant. Surviving thymic progenitors and recipient T cells were the source of high TCRbeta diversity at day 60 in some patients.

This sequence originates from a male patient between 2 and 10 years old who had a stem cell transplant for chronic granulomatous disease, so the T cells may come from the graft donor. The chain couples TRBV20-1 to TRBJ2-6; no clear D. This material consisted of PBMCs, mostly from graft donor cells, taken 180 days after TCRalphabeta/CD19-depleted stem cell transplant. The CDR3 here is CSARGRRTGANVLTF. For the CDR3, the DNA is TGCAGTGCTAGAGGCAGGAGAACTGGGGCCAACGTCCTGACTTTC.